This T cell receptor (beta chain) was sequenced in a study of OX40 agonist ivuxolimab in advanced cancers. Study at large: The patients received ivuxolimab by intravenous route every 2 weeks at 0.01 to 10 mg/kg. General study points: Still undetermined is the antigen specificity of the expanded peripheral T cells.

Patients were ruled out by autoimmune disease history or systemic immunosuppression. Note on this clone: The target antigen is unknown.

V lost 0 bases and J lost 8, with 4 bases in between. Germline values: CDR1 GTSNPN, CDR2 SVGIG (reference sequence). The CDR3 is 11 residues long. Profiling relied on immunoSEQ multiplex PCR, and the TCRdb table lists in-frame clones only, not all of them. The data show about 60,000 clones, around nine tenths seen once. The receptor's source is an adult with an advanced solid tumor such as melanoma, head and neck, liver or kidney cancer. The chain employs TRBV30 and TRBJ1-4; D is unclear. This specimen was CD4+ or CD8+ T cells sorted from blood, taken in a trial of the OX40 agonist ivuxolimab. The CDR3 region is CAWSVNEKLFF. As DNA, the CDR3 is TGTGCCTGGAGTGTAAACGAAAAACTGTTTTTT.